These 19 T cell receptor beta chains originate from one sample sequenced in a study of naive and memory T cell subsets. The beta constant-region primer was an equimolar mix of two oligonucleotides covering TRBC1 and TRBC2. TCRdb re-analysed the UMI-ligation and nested PCR reads in MiXCR, keeping a single row per CDR3 protein. The top ten hold about 0.13% of the sample, which has some 150,000 distinct CDR3 sequences, over 15% seen once. The sample taken for sequencing was naive CD4+ T cells from blood. The receptors come from a human donor in good health.

Worth noting for this clonotype: The junction departs from germline at one end; a sequencing error may be responsible. The rearrangement uses TRBV6-2 or TRBV6-3 and TRBJ2-7; D is ambiguous. This CDR3 has 14 residues. Germline V gene data show CDR1 as MNHEY and CDR2 as SVGEGT. DNA for the CDR3: TGTACCAGCAGTCAGCAGCCCCGGTCCTACGAGCAGTACTTC. This sequence encodes CTSSQQPRSYEQYF.

This clonotype was recorded a few times. V is TRBV12-3 or TRBV12-4 and J is TRBJ2-3; D not certain. The CDR3 loop spans 14 amino acids. V shed 6 bases and J shed 6 bases, with 16 bases lying between them. The CDR3 loop is CASSSRLMMDTQYF. In nucleotides, the CDR3 is TGTGCCAGCAGCAGCCGACTTATGATGGATACGCAGTATTTT.

This clonotype was counted between two and nine times. J is TRBJ2-7 and V is TRBV10-3; 8 bases line up with TRBD1. Trimming removed 10 bases from V and 6 bases from J; junction bases left unmatched: 11. The V gene's germline CDR1 is ENHRY and CDR2 SYGVKD. CDR3 length: 13 residues. The CDR3 DNA follows: TGTGCCACAACCGGGACAGGTAGTGGCGAGCAGTACTTC. The encoded protein is CATTGTGSGEQYF.

The V call is TRBV4-1, the J call TRBJ2-7; unclear D gene. CDR3 size: 15 residues. CDR1 is MGHRA, CDR2 YSYEKL, per germline. Trimming removed 1 base from V and 0 bases from J, with 10 bases in between. Written as DNA, the CDR3 is TGCGCCAGCAGCCAAGTTACGGCAAGCTCCTACGAGCAGTACTTC. This encodes CASSQVTASSYEQYF.

This clonotype was counted at least ten times. This chain's CDR3 is CASSPTGTQPQHF. CDR3 DNA: TGTGCCAGCAGCCCGACAGGGACTCAGCCCCAGCATTTT. The V and J genes are TRBV16 and TRBJ1-5, with TRBD1 matching over 7 bases. Germline values: CDR1 KGHSY, CDR2 FQNENV. Trimming removed 4 bases from V and 6 bases from J; junction bases left unmatched: 3. The CDR3 is 13 residues long.

This clonotype has just a few counts. V usage is TRBV28 and J usage is TRBJ2-3; 10 nucleotides match TRBD1. The CDR3 contains 15 residues. With 8 bases clipped from V and 2 bases from J, the junction kept 7 bases outside the gene matches. Germline V gene lookup returns CDR1 MDHEN and CDR2 SYDVKM. The CDR3 spells CASGLGQGYTDTQYF. The DNA of the CDR3 is TGTGCCAGCGGGTTGGGACAGGGGTACACAGATACGCAGTATTTT.

The chain combines TRBV15 with TRBJ2-7; D call uncertain. This CDR3 region has 17 residues. Germline CDR1 and CDR2: LNHNV and YYDKDF (reference sequence). Trimming cost V 1 base and J 0 bases, with 16 bases left between them. CDR3: CATSRVPSESFSYEQYF. CDR3 sequence (DNA): TGTGCCACCAGCAGAGTCCCCTCAGAGTCCTTCTCCTACGAGCAGTACTTC.

The rearrangement joins TRBV4-1 to TRBJ1-1, with 8 bases matching TRBD1. The CDR3 contains 15 residues. The germline V gene has CDR1 MGHRA and CDR2 YSYEKL. Losses at the gene ends were 5 bases for V and 4 bases for J; bases not matched to a gene: 9. CDR3: CASSFKQGGGTEAFF. In nucleotides, the CDR3 is TGCGCCAGCAGCTTTAAACAGGGGGGCGGCACTGAAGCTTTCTTT.

The J gene is TRBJ1-2, the V gene TRBV12-3 or TRBV12-4; D call uncertain. V lost 10 bases and J lost 4, with 10 bases in between. This CDR3 spans 11 amino acids. Here the CDR3 reads CATSFFYGYTF. CDR3 DNA: TGTGCCACCTCCTTCTTCTATGGCTACACCTTC.

The V gene is TRBV4-1, the J gene TRBJ2-7; 10 nucleotides agree with TRBD2. Germline lookup yields CDR1 MGHRA and CDR2 YSYEKL. There are 16 residues in the CDR3. The ends lost 2 bases at V and 0 bases at J; junction bases unmatched: 4. The CDR3 is CASSQPTSGHSYEQYF. The DNA of the CDR3 is TGCGCCAGCAGCCAACCGACTAGCGGGCACTCCTACGAGCAGTACTTC.

This clonotype was observed a handful of times. The rearrangement uses TRBV5-5 and TRBJ2-5; TRBD2 is a possible D gene (6 bases). Trimming removed 1 base at V and 5 bases at J, with 9 bases between. The CDR3 runs to 13 residues. CDR1 and CDR2 (germline): SGHKS, YYEKEE (reference sequence). CDR3 amino acids: CASSLLALETQYF. DNA for the CDR3: TGTGCCAGCAGCTTGCTAGCGTTGGAGACCCAGTACTTC.

This chain joins TRBV5-6 and TRBJ1-4; tentative D call: TRBD1 (5 bases). Trimming took off 2 bases at V and 0 bases at J, with 8 bases between the two ends. Per the germline V gene, CDR1 is SGHDT and CDR2 is YYEEEE. The CDR3 is made up of 15 amino acids. In DNA, the CDR3 is TGTGCCAGCAGCTTTGACAGTTCAACTAATGAAAAACTGTTTTTT. Encoded protein: CASSFDSSTNEKLFF.

This clonotype was detected a few times. V gene TRBV7-6 combines with J gene TRBJ1-1; 10 nucleotides match TRBD1. V trimming: 6 bases; J trimming: 7 bases; junction bases outside the gene matches: 11. Germline lookup yields CDR1 SGHVS and CDR2 FNYEAQ. This CDR3 comprises 15 residues. CDR3 region: CASSLSGTGAFEAFF. The CDR3 DNA reads as TGTGCCAGCAGTTTATCCGGGACAGGGGCGTTTGAAGCTTTCTTT.

The chain has TRBV2 and TRBJ2-5, with TRBD1 as a possible D gene (5 bases). The CDR3 spans 13 residues. CDR1 SNHLY and CDR2 FYNNEI come from the germline V gene. Trimming left V 6 bases short and J 1 base short, with 9 bases between. CDR3 in amino acids: CASSGDSQETQYF. CDR3 nucleotides: TGTGCCAGCAGCGGAGACAGCCAAGAGACCCAGTACTTC.

CDR3 in DNA: TGTGCCATCAGTCACAGGGGCGGGGAGCTGTTTTTT. It encodes CAISHRGGELFF. The rearrangement uses TRBV10-3 and TRBJ2-2; 7 nucleotides match TRBD1. This CDR3 has 12 residues. Germline values: CDR1 ENHRY, CDR2 SYGVKD. The V and J ends lost 5 bases and 7 bases, in that order; junction bases with no gene match: 1.

This chain links TRBV6-6 with TRBJ1-1; maybe TRBD1 (5 bases). V was cut by 5 bases and J by 8 bases, with 9 bases left in between. Germline V lookup: CDR1 MNHNY, CDR2 SVGAGI (reference sequence). The CDR3 is made up of 11 amino acids. The CDR3 bases are TGTGCCAGCAGTCCCAGGGTAGAAGCTTTCTTT. Translation gives CASSPRVEAFF.

This clonotype was observed many times. The rearrangement joins TRBV18 to TRBJ2-7; 7 nucleotides match TRBD2. The CDR3 runs to 14 residues. Germline assignment: CDR1 KGHSH and CDR2 LQKENI. V shed 4 bases, J shed 0 bases, and the junction held 3 bases outside the gene matches. The CDR3 reads CASSLGGGSYEQYF. The CDR3 DNA reads as TGTGCCAGCTCACTCGGCGGGGGCTCCTACGAGCAGTACTTC.

This clonotype has more than one count but fewer than ten. The rearrangement joins TRBV18 to TRBJ2-5; a weak D match, TRBD2 (6 bases). V was trimmed by 2 bases and J by 4 bases, leaving 20 bases between them. The CDR3 consists of 17 residues. Germline-derived CDR1 and CDR2 are KGHSH and LQKENI. Written as DNA, the CDR3 is TGTGCCAGCTCACCATCTAGGCGGGGTATTGATACAGAGACCCAGTACTTC. Protein product: CASSPSRRGIDTETQYF.

This chain connects TRBV10-1 to TRBJ2-7, with D possibly TRBD1 on 6 matching bases. Trimming took off 4 bases at V and 9 bases at J, with 13 bases between the two ends. CDR1 and CDR2 from the germline V gene are WNHNN and SYGVQD (reference sequence). The CDR3 consists of 12 residues. The CDR3: CASSGGHERQYF. In DNA, the CDR3 is TGCGCCAGCAGTGGGGGACATGAGCGGCAGTACTTC.